The rows below give T cell receptor beta chains drawn from one sample of a study of T cell repertoires in cytomegalovirus infection. Antigens of these TCRs are unknown. Each CDR3 protein gets one entry after TCRdb re-called the reads with MiXCR. The sample yields approximately 49,000 distinct CDR3 sequences, roughly a fifth seen once. Sequencing was performed on CD8+ T cells from cultured PBMCs, taken from culture after CMV antigen stimulation. The receptors were sampled from a human donor in good health (CMV status not recorded). Some clones in this sample may be carry-over from other donors' samples. Both conserved end residues are part of each CDR3. A D gene is named only where the DNA matches it firmly. Part of the rows lack a size; the others show once, few, many or a class for expanded clones.

TRBJ1-1 | TRBD1 | TRBV12-3/TRBV12-4 | - | CASSLPTGGLGVTEAFF | TGTGCCAGCAGTTTACCTACAGGGGGTTTAGGAGTCACTGAAGCTTTCTTT
TRBJ2-7 | - | TRBV23-1 | few | CASSQWIDFPRGIYEQYF | TGCGCCAGCAGTCAATGGATTGACTTCCCGAGAGGAATCTACGAGCAGTACTTC
TRBJ1-1 | TRBD1 | TRBV4-1 | few | CASSQRGTGAMRAFF | TGCGCCAGCAGCCAGAGGGGGACAGGGGCCATGCGCGCTTTCTTT
TRBJ2-7 | - | TRBV7-2 | few | CASSLEDVYSGEQYF | TGTGCCAGCAGCTTAGAAGATGTGTACTCAGGCGAGCAGTACTTC
TRBJ1-5 | - | TRBV20-1 | many | CSARWWGEKNQPQHF | TGCAGTGCTCGGTGGTGGGGGGAGAAGAATCAGCCCCAGCATTTT
TRBJ2-4 | - | TRBV7-2 | few | CASSLYFEAKNIQYF | TGTGCCAGCAGCTTATATTTTGAAGCCAAAAACATTCAGTACTTC
TRBJ1-4 | - | TRBV4-2 | - | CASSPRGRVATNEKLFF | TGTGCCAGCAGCCCTAGGGGGAGAGTTGCAACTAATGAAAAACTGTTTTTT
TRBJ1-1 | - | TRBV6-1 | few | CASSYNGRSTEAFF | TGTGCCAGCAGTTACAACGGACGGAGCACTGAAGCTTTCTTT
TRBJ2-7 | - | TRBV29-1 | few | CSVLRAGTSSYEQYF | TGCAGCGTTCTGAGGGCCGGGACGAGCTCCTACGAGCAGTACTTC
TRBJ2-1 | TRBD2 | TRBV30 | few | CAWSSLAGNEQFF | TGTGCCTGGAGTTCCCTAGCGGGGAATGAGCAGTTCTTC
TRBJ2-3 | TRBD2 | TRBV12-3/TRBV12-4 | many | CASSLAGETDTQYF | TGTGCCAGCAGCCTAGCGGGAGAGACAGATACGCAGTATTTT
TRBJ2-2 | TRBD1 | TRBV12-3/TRBV12-4 | many | CASSLGTGNTGELFF | TGTGCCAGCAGTTTAGGGACAGGAAACACCGGGGAGCTGTTTTTT
TRBJ2-7 | - | TRBV4-3 | - | CASSQVTSGYEQYF | TGCGCCAGCAGCCAAGTCACGTCGGGCTACGAGCAGTACTTC
TRBJ2-7 | - | TRBV7-2 | few | CASSPRGGSYEQYF | TGTGCCAGCAGCCCGAGGGGGGGCTCCTACGAGCAGTACTTC
TRBJ1-5 | - | TRBV28 | - | CASSLIRQGNQPQHF | TGTGCCAGCAGTTTGATCCGACAGGGCAATCAGCCCCAGCATTTT
TRBJ2-7 | - | TRBV6-2/TRBV6-3 | few | CASSYPGSSYEQYF | TGTGCCAGCAGTTACCCGGGGTCCTCCTACGAGCAGTACTTC
TRBJ2-1 | TRBD2 | TRBV10-3 | - | CAISESRTSGTGEQFF | TGTGCCATCAGTGAGTCGAGGACTAGCGGGACCGGGGAGCAGTTCTTC
TRBJ1-1 | TRBD1 | TRBV7-9 | - | CASEQGGSTEAFF | TGTGCCAGCGAACAGGGGGGAAGCACTGAAGCTTTCTTT
TRBJ2-7 | - | TRBV12-3/TRBV12-4 | - | CASSLGRGVYDEQYF | TGTGCCAGCAGTTTGGGGAGAGGGGTTTACGACGAGCAGTACTTC
TRBJ2-5 | - | TRBV6-6 | many | CASRQGSETQYF | TGTGCCAGCAGACAGGGATCGGAGACCCAGTACTTC
TRBJ2-5 | TRBD1 | TRBV6-1 | - | CASSERDRVYETQYF | TGTGCCAGCAGTGAAAGGGACAGGGTGTACGAGACCCAGTACTTC
TRBJ2-7 | - | TRBV7-3 | - | CASTIRQVSSYEQYF | TGTGCCAGCACCATAAGACAGGTTAGCTCCTACGAGCAGTACTTC
TRBJ1-4 | - | TRBV7-2 | - | CASSLEGPTTNEKLFF | TGTGCCAGCAGCTTAGAAGGACCTACAACTAATGAAAAACTGTTTTTT
TRBJ2-1 | TRBD2 | TRBV6-2/TRBV6-3 | - | CASSPGRGDGRYNEQFF | TGTGCCAGCAGCCCCGGTCGGGGGGACGGAAGATACAATGAGCAGTTCTTC
TRBJ2-1 | - | TRBV7-8 | few | CASSSRETEQFF | TGTGCCAGCAGCTCTCGGGAGACTGAGCAGTTCTTC
TRBJ2-3 | - | TRBV15 | many | CATSRGLLEYSTDTQYF | TGTGCCACCAGCAGAGGTCTATTGGAGTATTCCACAGATACGCAGTATTTT
TRBJ2-3 | TRBD2 | TRBV11-1 | - | CASSLLTSGGEDTQYF | TGTGCCAGCAGCCTCCTCACTAGCGGGGGTGAAGATACGCAGTATTTT